One and the same sample provided the 11 T cell receptor beta chains below, sequenced in a study of blood T cell repertoires in COVID-19. Clones were read by immunoSEQ multiplex PCR, and TCRdb kept only the in-frame ones, dropping some. Of roughly 71,000 clones listed, approximately 90% are singletons. Input material: peripheral blood. The receptors shown here come from a man aged 30 to 39 with acute or convalescent COVID-19.

The CDR3 sequence: CASSPWNRDSYNEQFF. The CDR3 coding sequence is TGCGCCAGCAGCCCTTGGAACAGGGACTCCTACAATGAGCAGTTCTTC. V is TRBV5-1 and J is TRBJ2-1; perhaps TRBD1 as D (6 bases). The CDR3 has 16 amino acids. Germline V gene sequence: CDR1 SGHRS, CDR2 YFSETQ. V lost 4 bases, J lost 0 bases, and 14 bases lay in between.

This sequence joins TRBV5-4 and TRBJ2-1, with 10 bases lining up with TRBD1. The CDR3 has 14 residues. Germline CDR1 reads SGHNT; CDR2 reads YYREEE (reference sequence). V trimming: 6 bases; J trimming: 7 bases; junction bases outside the gene matches: 7. CDR3 sequence (DNA): TGTGCCAGCACCGTGGACAGGGGGGGGAATGAGCAGTTCTTC. This translates into CASTVDRGGNEQFF.

This chain joins TRBV5-1 and TRBJ1-2; D is possibly TRBD1 (5 bases). This CDR3 is 14 amino acids long. The germline V gene has CDR1 SGHRS and CDR2 YFSETQ. Trimming took off 0 bases at V and 2 bases at J, with 8 bases between the two ends. Here the CDR3 reads CASSLGTLNYGYTF. The CDR3 region has the DNA TGCGCCAGCAGCTTGGGGACACTAAACTATGGCTACACCTTC.

The chain is built from TRBV27 and TRBJ1-5, with D perhaps matching TRBD1 (5 bases). This CDR3 spans 13 amino acids. Germline CDR1 is MNHEY and CDR2 is SMNVEV (reference sequence). V dropped 8 bases and J dropped 6 bases, with 14 bases sitting between them. The CDR3: CASGGTIRQPQHF. For the CDR3, the DNA is TGTGCCAGCGGGGGGACCATACGTCAGCCCCAGCATTTT.

This rearrangement joins TRBV2 to TRBJ1-4, with 7 bases that match TRBD1. This CDR3 spans 15 amino acids. The germline V gene encodes CDR1 SNHLY and CDR2 FYNNEI. Germline trimming cut 4 bases from V and 7 bases from J; bases unmatched to any gene: 9. CDR3 nucleotides: TGTGCCAGCAGTGGGACCGGGACAGTGGGTGAAAAACTGTTTTTT. It is translated as CASSGTGTVGEKLFF.

This clone was detected only a few times. At one boundary the junction diverges from the germline segment, which might be a read error. This chain uses TRBV18 with TRBJ1-3; weak D call: TRBD1 (5 bases). This CDR3 is 12 amino acids long. The germline CDR1 and CDR2 sequences are KGHSH and LQKENI. CDR3 DNA sequence: TGTGCCATCTCAGCGGGGGGAGACACCATATATTTT. Amino acid sequence: CAISAGGDTIYF.

The rearrangement uses TRBV11-2 and TRBJ2-5, with D possibly being TRBD1 (5 bases). The V gene's germline CDR1 is SGHAT and CDR2 FQNNGV. V lost 7 bases, J lost 2 bases, and 8 bases lay in between. CDR3 length: 12 amino acids. CDR3 coding DNA: TGTGCCAGCAAAGGGGCACAAGAGACCCAGTACTTC. It specifies CASKGAQETQYF.

The chain combines TRBV28 with TRBJ2-3, with 9 bases identical to TRBD1. CDR1 is MDHEN and CDR2 is SYDVKM in the germline V gene. This CDR3 is 15 amino acids long. Trimming at V came to 6 bases and at J to 4 bases, leaving 8 bases not matched to a gene. CDR3 DNA: TGTGCCAGCAGCCTGACCGGGACAGGGTCAGATACGCAGTATTTT. It is translated as CASSLTGTGSDTQYF.

The chain couples TRBV5-1 to TRBJ1-2; tentatively, D is TRBD1 (5 bases). CDR1 is SGHRS and CDR2 is YFSETQ in the germline V gene. CDR3 size: 15 residues. V shed 0 bases and J shed 6 bases, with 15 bases lying between them. The CDR3 nucleotides read TGCGCCAGCAGCTTGGACGGCCAAGGAGGGGATGGCTACACCTTC. It yields the protein CASSLDGQGGDGYTF.

Details on this clone: The sample has other DNA sequences that encode this CDR3 too. CDR3 nucleotide sequence: TGTGCCAGCTCACCACCAAGGACAAACTATGGCTACACCTTC. This gives the protein CASSPPRTNYGYTF. The genes are TRBV18 and TRBJ1-2, with D maybe TRBD1 (5 bases). Trimming took 0 bases from V and 2 from J, leaving 7 bases between them. The CDR3 loop spans 14 amino acids. Germline assignment: CDR1 KGHSH and CDR2 LQKENI. Filled out from reference TRBV18 and TRBJ1-2, the complete variable domain reads NAGVMQNPRHLVRRRGQEARLRCSPMKGHSHVYWYRQLPEEGLKFMVYLQKENIIDESGMPKERFSAEFPKEGPSILRIQQVVRGDSAAYFCASSPPRTNYGYTFGSGTRLTVV.

V and J are TRBV19 and TRBJ2-3, with no clear D. This CDR3 region has 16 residues. CDR1 LNHDA and CDR2 SQIVND come from the germline V gene (reference sequence). Trimming took off 7 bases at V and 2 bases at J, with 19 bases between the two ends. The CDR3 loop is CASNGALGGNTDTQYF. CDR3 DNA: TGTGCCAGTAACGGAGCTTTAGGCGGAAACACAGATACGCAGTATTTT.